These T cell receptor beta chains were read from a single sample in a study of OX40 agonist ivuxolimab in advanced cancers. This table comes from immunoSEQ multiplex PCR, and its TCRdb copy is limited to in-frame clones, with some not included. The sample consists of approximately 69,000 clones, 80% of them appearing once. The source material was CD4+ or CD8+ T cells sorted from blood, sampled in a trial of the OX40 agonist ivuxolimab. Every receptor here comes from an adult with an advanced solid tumor such as melanoma, head and neck, liver or kidney cancer. The CDR3 runs from the conserved cysteine through the conserved F or W. D genes are given only for firm matches. Rows give clone size only sometimes, using once, few, many, or a class for an expanded clone.

TRBV7-9	TRBJ1-2	.	.	12	CASSQEVYGYTF	TGTGCCAGCAGCCAGGAGGTCTATGGCTACACCTTC
TRBV6-1	TRBJ2-5	.	TRBD2	15	CASRAASGGAETQYF	TGTGCCAGCAGGGCAGCGAGCGGGGGGGCAGAGACCCAGTACTTC
TRBV5-1	TRBJ2-5	.	TRBD2	17	CASSPGLAGGLIETQYF	TGCGCCAGCAGCCCTGGACTAGCGGGAGGGTTAATAGAGACCCAGTACTTC
TRBV28	TRBJ2-7	.	TRBD2	13	CASTGGWTYEQYF	TGTGCCAGCACCGGGGGGTGGACCTACGAGCAGTACTTC
TRBV7-6	TRBJ2-5	.	.	14	CASSPEGGWGTQYF	TGTGCCAGCAGCCCCGAGGGGGGCTGGGGGACCCAGTACTTC
TRBV5-1	TRBJ2-5	.	.	13	CASSLQGGETQYF	TGCGCCAGCAGCTTACAGGGAGGAGAGACCCAGTACTTC
TRBV6-1	TRBJ1-5	.	TRBD1	14	CASQQTGGNQPQHF	TGTGCCAGCCAACAGACAGGGGGCAATCAGCCCCAGCATTTT
TRBV5-4	TRBJ2-2	.	.	17	CASSNPKSGRETGELFF	TGTGCCAGCAGCAATCCGAAGTCGGGCCGAGAGACCGGGGAGCTGTTTTTT
TRBV5-5	TRBJ2-3	.	TRBD2	18	CASSLSGPGTSVTDTQYF	TGTGCCAGCAGCTTGTCTGGACCCGGGACTAGCGTAACAGATACGCAGTATTTT
TRBV27	TRBJ2-1	.	.	12	CASRSSRVEQFF	TGTGCCAGCAGATCATCCCGAGTGGAGCAGTTCTTC
TRBV6-5	TRBJ2-1	few	.	16	CASSYSIGTPANEQFF	TGTGCCAGCAGTTACTCGATCGGGACTCCGGCAAATGAGCAGTTCTTC
TRBV10-3	TRBJ2-3	once	.	13	CAISSRGADTQYF	TGTGCCATCAGTTCCAGGGGGGCAGATACGCAGTATTTT
TRBV5-6	TRBJ2-1	.	.	15	CASSRGQYYYNEQFF	TGTGCCAGCAGCCGCGGACAGTACTACTACAATGAGCAGTTCTTC
TRBV15	TRBJ1-5	.	TRBD1	16	CATRDRAFYSNQPQHF	TGTGCCACCCGGGACAGGGCCTTTTATAGCAATCAGCCCCAGCATTTT
TRBV19	TRBJ1-4	.	TRBD1	16	CASSRNPDRALEKLFF	TGTGCCAGTAGCCGAAACCCGGACAGGGCCCTTGAAAAACTGTTTTTT
TRBV5-1	TRBJ2-3	.	.	14	CASSLQQDTDTQYF	TGCGCCAGCAGCTTACAGCAGGACACAGATACGCAGTATTTT
TRBV9	TRBJ2-1	.	TRBD2	15	CASSSGGSSYNEQFF	TGTGCCAGCAGCAGCGGGGGGAGCTCCTACAATGAGCAGTTCTTC
TRBV2	TRBJ1-4	.	.	12	CASRQSNEKLFF	TGTGCCAGCAGACAGAGTAATGAAAAACTGTTTTTT
TRBV11-2	TRBJ1-4	once	.	17	CASSLGQVGATNEKLFF	TGTGCCAGCAGCTTAGGGCAGGTGGGGGCAACTAATGAAAAACTGTTTTTT
TRBV19	TRBJ2-1	.	TRBD2	16	CASSIGSGRAGNEQFF	TGTGCCAGTAGTATCGGGAGCGGGAGGGCCGGGAATGAGCAGTTCTTC
TRBV30	TRBJ2-7	.	.	13	CAWSGPLLYEQYF	TGTGCCTGGAGCGGACCGCTCCTCTACGAGCAGTACTTC
TRBV4-1	TRBJ1-1	many	.	13	CASSQDRQVEAFF	TGCGCCAGCAGCCAAGATCGGCAAGTTGAAGCTTTCTTT
TRBV5-5	TRBJ1-1	few	.	15	CASSPAGGLGDEAFF	TGTGCCAGCAGCCCGGCCGGGGGGCTTGGGGACGAAGCTTTCTTT
TRBV29-1	TRBJ2-1	.	.	19	CSPPRRQRWKQGKGNEQFF	TGCAGCCCGCCCCGGCGGCAGCGTTGGAAACAGGGAAAGGGCAATGAGCAGTTCTTC
TRBV5-1	TRBJ1-5	.	.	13	CASSAAAGQPQHF	TGCGCCAGCAGCGCCGCAGCAGGTCAGCCCCAGCATTTT
TRBV18	TRBJ1-1	.	TRBD1	16	CASSPGQLVMNTEAFF	TGTGCCAGCTCACCGGGACAGCTAGTCATGAACACTGAAGCTTTCTTT
TRBV5-4	TRBJ2-1	.	TRBD2	18	CASSLSGLAGGHLNEQFF	TGTGCCAGCAGCCTATCGGGACTAGCGGGAGGCCACTTGAATGAGCAGTTCTTC
TRBV6-6	TRBJ1-6	.	.	16	CASSYSRIGDPSPLHF	TGTGCCAGCAGTTACTCGAGAATAGGCGACCCGTCACCCCTCCACTTT
TRBV18	TRBJ1-2	few	TRBD1	11	CASSDRGGYTF	TGTGCCAGCAGCGACAGGGGTGGCTACACCTTC
TRBV11-3	TRBJ2-3	.	TRBD1	16	CASSRTGQGITDTQYF	TGTGCCAGCAGCCGGACGGGACAGGGGATTACAGATACGCAGTATTTT
TRBV12-5	TRBJ1-6	few	.	9	CARDSPLHF	TGTGCTAGGGATTCACCCCTCCACTTT
TRBV28	TRBJ2-7	.	TRBD1	15	CASSLYGTVSYEQYF	TGTGCCAGCAGTTTATACGGGACAGTCTCCTACGAGCAGTACTTC
TRBV5-1	TRBJ1-5	.	.	14	CASSLGGEGQPQHF	TGCGCCAGCAGCTTGGGGGGCGAGGGGCAGCCCCAGCATTTT
TRBV6-1	TRBJ2-7	.	TRBD2	15	CASSDEGLAVYEQYF	TGTGCCAGCAGTGATGAAGGACTAGCGGTCTACGAGCAGTACTTC
TRBV27	TRBJ1-1	few	.	15	CASSLYSGLSTEAFF	TGTGCCAGCAGTTTATACTCAGGGTTGTCCACTGAAGCTTTCTTT
TRBV29-1	TRBJ2-2	.	TRBD2	16	CSVSGTSGRWTGELFF	TGCAGCGTTTCGGGGACTAGCGGGAGGTGGACCGGGGAGCTGTTTTTT
TRBV27	TRBJ1-6	.	TRBD1	18	CASSPGLGQGAGNSPLHF	TGTGCCAGCAGTCCTGGGCTGGGACAGGGGGCGGGTAATTCACCCCTCCACTTT
TRBV5-8	TRBJ1-2	once	.	13	CASSLDEGYGYTF	TGTGCCAGCAGCTTGGATGAGGGCTATGGCTACACCTTC
TRBV18	TRBJ1-2	.	.	17	CASSLRIPDDSNYGYTF	TGTGCCAGCTCGTTACGGATACCAGACGATTCTAACTATGGCTACACCTTC
TRBV5-1	TRBJ1-1	.	TRBD1	14	CASSYDRGVTEAFF	TGCGCCAGCAGTTATGACAGGGGCGTCACTGAAGCTTTCTTT
TRBV5-1	TRBJ2-7	.	.	12	CASSRDSYEQYF	TGCGCCAGCAGCCGGGACTCCTACGAGCAGTACTTC
TRBV5-1	TRBJ1-1	.	.	13	CASSLGQGSQAFF	TGCGCCAGCAGCTTGGGCCAGGGGTCCCAAGCTTTCTTT
TRBV28	TRBJ1-2	.	TRBD1	15	CASREGGTGNYGYTF	TGTGCCAGCAGAGAAGGCGGGACAGGGAACTATGGCTACACCTTC
TRBV5-4	TRBJ2-1	.	.	15	CASSLGPRDGNEQFF	TGTGCCAGCAGCTTGGGGCCACGGGATGGGAATGAGCAGTTCTTC
TRBV5-1	TRBJ2-1	.	TRBD2	15	CASSLGGSGNAEQFF	TGCGCCAGCAGCTTGGGTGGTAGCGGGAACGCTGAGCAGTTCTTC
TRBV5-6	TRBJ1-2	.	.	12	CASSGPNYGYTF	TGTGCCAGCAGCGGACCTAACTATGGCTACACCTTC
TRBV19	TRBJ1-2	.	.	16	CASSTPQGNGNYGYTF	TGTGCCAGTAGTACACCACAGGGAAATGGGAACTATGGCTACACCTTC
TRBV7-8	TRBJ2-1	.	TRBD2	15	CASRELAGVSNEQFF	TGTGCCAGCAGGGAACTAGCGGGAGTTAGCAATGAGCAGTTCTTC
TRBV5-1	TRBJ2-3	once	.	12	CASSLTRETPYF	TGCGCCAGCAGCTTGACCAGGGAAACACCGTATTTT